Sequencing of this TCR beta chain was carried out in a study of T cell repertoires in cytomegalovirus infection (dated by TCRdb to between 2018 and 2021). Background for the entire study: Recently identified HLA-C-restricted CMV epitopes, whose presentation resists viral immunomodulation, were targeted by peptide stimulations together with well-studied HLA-B-restricted epitopes. Donor HLA type was relevant to the analysis, as public TCR beta signatures indicated carriage of CMV infection together with the matching HLA type. The study at large found these results: The ex vivo response was dominated by HLA-C-restricted CMV-specific TCR beta clonotypes, and the single most frequent clonotype in two of eight donors was supplied by these HLA-C-restricted clonotypes. In both this cohort and an independent cohort of under 450 donors, the cumulative frequency of public TCR beta family members distinguished carriers of CMV infection plus the relevant HLA type.

There are 17 amino acids in the CDR3, from cysteine to phenylalanine inclusive. Just the 51-base CDR3 DNA is kept, in frame starting at base 1. CDR1 and CDR2 are drawn from the germline V gene: SGHRS, YFSETQ. The junction carries 23 bases between V and J, which are trimmed by 4 bases and 3 bases respectively. TCRdb shows the sequencer as Illumina HiSeq 1500. TCRdb took the public reads, trimmed them with fastp at Q25, ran MiXCR for clone calling and kept in-frame beta chains. Every entry covers one CDR3 protein and lists the most common genes and DNA from its rows. Counted in this sample were fewer than 1,000,000 distinct CDR3 sequences; 31% of them appeared once. About an eighth of the sample rests with the top ten. As concerns this clonotype: It lacks a known antigen. Base quality data are lacking; no much larger clone is found one base away.

Explained via the paper, the treatment or condition label denotes: in vitro stimulation with specific CMV peptide epitopes to enrich CMV-specific T cells. Sample: cultured CD8+ T cells from PBMCs, taken from culture after CMV antigen stimulation. This sequence uses TRBV5-1 and TRBJ2-7; TRBD1 might be the D gene, on 6 matching bases. The sequence was obtained from a human donor in good health (CMV status not recorded). Some clones in this sample may be carry-over from other donors' samples. At the DNA level, the sequence is TGCGCCAGCAGCGGATCCGGGACACCCTCATCTTACTACGAGCAGTACTTC. The resulting protein is CASSGSGTPSSYYEQYF. The variable domain in full, with residues beyond the CDR3 obtained from the reference TRBV5-1 and TRBJ2-7 genes, is KAGVTQTPRYLIKTRGQQVTLSCSPISGHRSVSWYQQTPGQGLQFLFEYFSETQRNKGNFPGRFSGRQFSNSRSEMNVSTLELGDSALYLCASSGSGTPSSYYEQYFGPGTRLTVT.